This T cell receptor beta chain stems from a study of T cell responses to AZD1222 COVID-19 vaccine. Study-wide results and limits: The donor cohort was predominantly white British with a female majority, and clonal diversity may have been underestimated. Rises in breadth and depth of Spike-specific TCRs came after two AZD1222 doses.

In the case of this clone: Its specificity is not known.

V shed 3 bases, J shed 5 bases, and the junction held 8 bases outside the gene matches. The CDR3 length is 15 residues. Germline CDR1 and CDR2: SGHKS and YYEKEE (reference sequence). Data came from immunoSEQ multiplex PCR; TCRdb stores just in-frame clones and leaves some out. The sample comprises around 100,000 clones, 80% to 90% of which are singletons, and 20% rests with the top ten. This rearrangement joins TRBV5-5 to TRBJ1-3; TRBD1 matches at 7 bases. The TCR was taken from an adult in good health. Sequencing was performed on peripheral blood, taken on day 0 of AZD1222 vaccination. DNA for the CDR3: TGTGCCAGCAGCTCATGGACAGGAGGGAGAAACACCATATATTTT. Protein product: CASSSWTGGRNTIYF.